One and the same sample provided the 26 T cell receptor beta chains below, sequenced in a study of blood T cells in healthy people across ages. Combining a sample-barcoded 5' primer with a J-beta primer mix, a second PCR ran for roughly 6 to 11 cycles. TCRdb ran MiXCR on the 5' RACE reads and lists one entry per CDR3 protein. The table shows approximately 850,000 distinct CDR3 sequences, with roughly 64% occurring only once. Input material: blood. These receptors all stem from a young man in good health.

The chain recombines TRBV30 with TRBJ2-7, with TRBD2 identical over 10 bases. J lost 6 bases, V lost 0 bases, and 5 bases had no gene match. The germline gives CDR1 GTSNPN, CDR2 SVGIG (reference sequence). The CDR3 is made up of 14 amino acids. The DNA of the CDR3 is TGTGCCTGGAGTGTAATACTAGCGGGAATCGAGCAGTACTTC. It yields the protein CAWSVILAGIEQYF. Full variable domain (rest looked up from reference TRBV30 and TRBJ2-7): SQTIHQWPATLVQPVGSPLSLECTVEGTSNPNLYWYRQAAGRGLQLLFYSVGIGQISSEVPQNLSASRPQDRQFILSSKKLLLSDSGFYLCAWSVILAGIEQYFGPGTRLTVT.

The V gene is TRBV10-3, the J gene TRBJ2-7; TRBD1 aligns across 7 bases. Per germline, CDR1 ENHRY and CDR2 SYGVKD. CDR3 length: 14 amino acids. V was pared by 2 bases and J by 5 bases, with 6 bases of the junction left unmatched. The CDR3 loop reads CAISEATGLDEQYF. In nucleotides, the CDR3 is TGTGCCATCAGTGAGGCGACAGGGTTGGACGAGCAGTACTTC.

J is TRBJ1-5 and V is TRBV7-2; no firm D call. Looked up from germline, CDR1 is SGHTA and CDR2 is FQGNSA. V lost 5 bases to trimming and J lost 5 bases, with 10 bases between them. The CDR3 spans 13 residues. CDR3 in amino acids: CASSGPGYQPQHF. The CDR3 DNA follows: TGTGCCAGCAGCGGCCCCGGTTATCAGCCCCAGCATTTT.

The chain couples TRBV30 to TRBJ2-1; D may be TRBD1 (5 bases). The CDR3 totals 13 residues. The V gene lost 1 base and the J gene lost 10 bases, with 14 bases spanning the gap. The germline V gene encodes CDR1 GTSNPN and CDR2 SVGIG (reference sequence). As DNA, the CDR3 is TGTGCCTGGAGTGGACCAGGGTTAGGCGAGCAGTTCTTC. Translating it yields CAWSGPGLGEQFF.

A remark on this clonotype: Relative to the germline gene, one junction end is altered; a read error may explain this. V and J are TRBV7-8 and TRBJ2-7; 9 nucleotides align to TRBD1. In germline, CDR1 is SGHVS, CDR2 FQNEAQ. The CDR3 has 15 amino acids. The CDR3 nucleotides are TGTGCCAGCAGCACGGAGGGACAGGGTTTGAGTGAGCGGTACTTC. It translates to CASSTEGQGLSERYF.

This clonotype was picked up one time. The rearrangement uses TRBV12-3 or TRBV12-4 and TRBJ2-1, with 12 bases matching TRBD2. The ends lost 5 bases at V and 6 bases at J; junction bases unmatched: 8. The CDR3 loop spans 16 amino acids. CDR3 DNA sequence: TGTGCCAGCAGTCCTCCTCTAGCGGGAGGGTCCAATGAGCAGTTCTTC. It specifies CASSPPLAGGSNEQFF.

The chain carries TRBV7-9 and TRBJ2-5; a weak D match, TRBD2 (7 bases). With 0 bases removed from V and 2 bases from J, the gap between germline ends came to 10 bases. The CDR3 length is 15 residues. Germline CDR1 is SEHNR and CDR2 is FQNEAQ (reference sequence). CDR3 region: CASSLARGQQETQYF. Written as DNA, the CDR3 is TGTGCCAGCAGCTTAGCGCGGGGGCAGCAAGAGACCCAGTACTTC.

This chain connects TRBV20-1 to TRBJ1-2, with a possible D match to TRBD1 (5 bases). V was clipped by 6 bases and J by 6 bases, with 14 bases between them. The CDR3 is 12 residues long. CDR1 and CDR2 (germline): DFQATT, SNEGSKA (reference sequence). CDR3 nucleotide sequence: TGCAGTGCGGGGCCCTTCTCGAATGGCTACACCTTC. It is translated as CSAGPFSNGYTF.

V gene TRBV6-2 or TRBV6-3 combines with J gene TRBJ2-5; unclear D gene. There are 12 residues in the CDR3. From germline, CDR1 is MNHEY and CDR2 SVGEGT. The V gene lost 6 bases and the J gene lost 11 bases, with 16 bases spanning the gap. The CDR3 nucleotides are TGTGCCAGCAGCCTTCGTCCAGATCAGCAGTACTTC. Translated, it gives CASSLRPDQQYF.

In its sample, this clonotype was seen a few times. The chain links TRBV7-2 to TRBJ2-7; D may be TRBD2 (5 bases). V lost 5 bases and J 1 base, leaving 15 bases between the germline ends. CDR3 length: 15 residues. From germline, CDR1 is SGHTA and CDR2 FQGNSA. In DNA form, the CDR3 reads TGTGCCAGCAGCACCCCTGGGAGTCGGTCCTACGAGCAGTACTTC. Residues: CASSTPGSRSYEQYF.

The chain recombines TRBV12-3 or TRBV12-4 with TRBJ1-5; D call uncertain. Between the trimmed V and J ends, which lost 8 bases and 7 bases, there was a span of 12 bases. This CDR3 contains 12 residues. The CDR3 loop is CASAANNQPQHF. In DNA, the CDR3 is TGTGCCAGCGCCGCCAACAACCAGCCCCAGCATTTT.

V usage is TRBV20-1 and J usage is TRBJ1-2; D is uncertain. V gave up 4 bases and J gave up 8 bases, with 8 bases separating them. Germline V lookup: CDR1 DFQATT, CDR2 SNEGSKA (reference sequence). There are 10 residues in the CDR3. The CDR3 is CSAITYGYTF. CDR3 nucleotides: TGCAGTGCTATAACATACGGCTACACCTTC.

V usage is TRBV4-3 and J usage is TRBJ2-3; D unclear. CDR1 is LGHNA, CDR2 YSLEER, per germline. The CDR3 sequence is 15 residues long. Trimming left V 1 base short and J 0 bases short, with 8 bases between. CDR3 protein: CASSQVGGSTDTQYF. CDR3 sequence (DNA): TGCGCCAGCAGCCAAGTGGGTGGAAGCACAGATACGCAGTATTTT.

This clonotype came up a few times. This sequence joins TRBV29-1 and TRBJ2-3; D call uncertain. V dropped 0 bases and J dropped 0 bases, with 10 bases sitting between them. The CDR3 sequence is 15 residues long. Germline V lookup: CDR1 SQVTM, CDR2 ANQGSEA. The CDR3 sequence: CSVEDRGLSTDTQYF. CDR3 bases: TGCAGCGTTGAAGATCGCGGTTTGAGCACAGATACGCAGTATTTT.

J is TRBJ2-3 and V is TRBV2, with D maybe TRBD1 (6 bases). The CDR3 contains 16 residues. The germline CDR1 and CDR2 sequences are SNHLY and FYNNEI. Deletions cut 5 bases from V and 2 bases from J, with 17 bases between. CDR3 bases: TGTGCCAGCAGTCGAGACAGGTTCCCCAACACAGATACGCAGTATTTT. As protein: CASSRDRFPNTDTQYF.

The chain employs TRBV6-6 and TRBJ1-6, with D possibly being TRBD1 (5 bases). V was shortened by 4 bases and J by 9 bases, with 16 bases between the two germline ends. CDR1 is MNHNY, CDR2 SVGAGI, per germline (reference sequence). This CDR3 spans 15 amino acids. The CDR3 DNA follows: TGTGCCAGCAGTTCGTCAGGGCCATGGGGTTCACCCCTCCACTTT. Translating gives CASSSSGPWGSPLHF.

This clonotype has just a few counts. As DNA, the CDR3 is TGTGCCAGCAGTGAATACAACTCCTACGAGCAGTACTTC. Its translation is CASSEYNSYEQYF. The chain couples TRBV6-1 to TRBJ2-7; no definite D call. Deletions cut 2 bases from V and 0 bases from J, with 5 bases between. The germline V gene has CDR1 MNHNS and CDR2 SASEGT. The length of the CDR3 is 13 residues.

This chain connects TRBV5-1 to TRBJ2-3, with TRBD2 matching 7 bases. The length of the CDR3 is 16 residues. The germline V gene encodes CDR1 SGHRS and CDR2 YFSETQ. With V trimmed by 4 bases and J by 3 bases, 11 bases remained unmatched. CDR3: CASSPTLLASTDTQYF. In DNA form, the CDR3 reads TGCGCCAGCAGCCCCACCCTACTAGCGTCGACAGATACGCAGTATTTT.

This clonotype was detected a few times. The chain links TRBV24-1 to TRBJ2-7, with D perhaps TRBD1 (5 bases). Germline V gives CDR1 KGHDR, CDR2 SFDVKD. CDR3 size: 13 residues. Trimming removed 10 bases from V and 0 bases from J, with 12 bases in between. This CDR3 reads CATGLTGSYEQYF. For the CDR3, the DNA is TGTGCCACGGGGCTTACGGGCTCCTACGAGCAGTACTTC.

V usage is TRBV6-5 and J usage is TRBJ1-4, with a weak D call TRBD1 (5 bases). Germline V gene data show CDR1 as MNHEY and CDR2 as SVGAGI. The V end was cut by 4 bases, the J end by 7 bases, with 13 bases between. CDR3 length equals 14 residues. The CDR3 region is CASSLEGRREKLFF. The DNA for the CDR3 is TGTGCCAGCAGTTTGGAGGGGAGACGTGAAAAACTGTTTTTT.

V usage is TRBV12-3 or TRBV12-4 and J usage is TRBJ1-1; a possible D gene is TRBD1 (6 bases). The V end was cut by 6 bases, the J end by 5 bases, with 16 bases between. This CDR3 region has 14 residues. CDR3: CASSLNRVWTEAFF. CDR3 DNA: TGTGCCAGCAGCCTTAACAGGGTATGGACTGAAGCTTTCTTT.

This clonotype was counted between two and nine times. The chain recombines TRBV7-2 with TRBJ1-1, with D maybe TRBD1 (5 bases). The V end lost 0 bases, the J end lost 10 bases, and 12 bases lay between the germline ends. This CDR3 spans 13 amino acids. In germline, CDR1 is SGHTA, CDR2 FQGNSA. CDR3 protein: CASSLAAQGPAFF. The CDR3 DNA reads TGTGCCAGCAGCTTAGCAGCCCAGGGTCCAGCTTTCTTT.

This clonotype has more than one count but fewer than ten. CDR3 nucleotide sequence: TGCGCCAGCAGTGGTCAGGGGGCAAATACGCAGTATTTT. It codes for CASSGQGANTQYF. The chain is built from TRBV10-1 and TRBJ2-3; 8 nucleotides line up with TRBD1. V was clipped by 4 bases and J by 7 bases; unmatched bases: 4. The CDR3 has 13 amino acids. Germline lookup yields CDR1 WNHNN and CDR2 SYGVQD (reference sequence).

This CDR3 is CASSLDSGTVSYQPQHF. CDR3 coding DNA: TGTGCCAGCAGCTTGGACTCCGGGACAGTGAGTTATCAGCCCCAGCATTTT. V is TRBV7-2 and J is TRBJ1-5; 7 bases line up with TRBD1. The CDR3 spans 17 residues. V gave up 3 bases and J gave up 5 bases; unmatched junction bases: 13. CDR1 SGHTA and CDR2 FQGNSA come from the germline V gene. The entire variable domain, with the rest obtained from reference TRBV7-2 and TRBJ1-5, is as follows: GAGVSQSPSNKVTEKGKDVELRCDPISGHTALYWYRQSLGQGLEFLIYFQGNSAPDKSGLPSDRFSAERTGGSVSTLTIQRTQQEDSAVYLCASSLDSGTVSYQPQHFGDGTRLSIL.

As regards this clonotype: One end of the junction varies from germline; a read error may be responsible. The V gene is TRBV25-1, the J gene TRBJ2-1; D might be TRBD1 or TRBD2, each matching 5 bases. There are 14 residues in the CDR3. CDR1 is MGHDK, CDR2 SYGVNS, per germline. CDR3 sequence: CASSEWGSHNEQFF. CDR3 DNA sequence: TGTGCCAGCAGCGAATGGGGGAGCCACAATGAGCAGTTCTTC.

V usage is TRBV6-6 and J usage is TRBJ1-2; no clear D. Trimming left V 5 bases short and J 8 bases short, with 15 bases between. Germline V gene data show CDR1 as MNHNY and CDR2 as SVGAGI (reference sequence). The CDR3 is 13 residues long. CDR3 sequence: CASSDPASEGYTF. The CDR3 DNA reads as TGTGCCAGCAGTGATCCCGCGTCGGAGGGCTACACCTTC.